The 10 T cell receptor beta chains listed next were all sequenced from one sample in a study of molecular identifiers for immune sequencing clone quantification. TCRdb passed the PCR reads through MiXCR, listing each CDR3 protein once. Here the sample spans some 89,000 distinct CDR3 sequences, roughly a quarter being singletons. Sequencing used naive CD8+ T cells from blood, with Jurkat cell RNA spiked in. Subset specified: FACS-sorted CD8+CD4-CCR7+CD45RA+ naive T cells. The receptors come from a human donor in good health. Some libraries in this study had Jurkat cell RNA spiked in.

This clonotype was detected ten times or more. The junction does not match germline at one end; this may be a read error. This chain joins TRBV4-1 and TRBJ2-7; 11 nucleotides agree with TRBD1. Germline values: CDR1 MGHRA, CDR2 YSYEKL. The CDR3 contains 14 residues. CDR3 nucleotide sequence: TGTGCCAGCAGCCCGGGACAGGGGGCCTACGAGCAGTACTTC. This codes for CASSPGQGAYEQYF.

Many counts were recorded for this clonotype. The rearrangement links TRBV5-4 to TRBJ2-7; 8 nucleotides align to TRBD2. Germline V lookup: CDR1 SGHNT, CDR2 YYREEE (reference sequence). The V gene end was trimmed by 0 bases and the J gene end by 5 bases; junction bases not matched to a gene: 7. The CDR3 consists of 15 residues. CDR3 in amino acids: CASSLGAGGSDEQYF. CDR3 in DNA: TGTGCCAGCAGCTTGGGTGCGGGAGGCTCTGACGAGCAGTACTTC.

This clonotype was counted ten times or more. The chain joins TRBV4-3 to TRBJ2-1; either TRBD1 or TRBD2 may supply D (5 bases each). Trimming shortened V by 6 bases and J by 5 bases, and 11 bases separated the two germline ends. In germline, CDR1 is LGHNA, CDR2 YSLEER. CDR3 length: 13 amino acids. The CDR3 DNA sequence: TGCGCCAGCAGTCGGGGCCCAAACAATGAGCAGTTCTTC. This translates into CASSRGPNNEQFF.

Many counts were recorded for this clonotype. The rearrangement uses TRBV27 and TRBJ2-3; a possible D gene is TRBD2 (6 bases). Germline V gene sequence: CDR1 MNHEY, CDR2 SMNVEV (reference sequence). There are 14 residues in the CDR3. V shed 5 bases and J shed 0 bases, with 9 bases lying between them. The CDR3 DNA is TGTGCCAGCAGTCGGGGGATGAGCACAGATACGCAGTATTTT. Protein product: CASSRGMSTDTQYF.

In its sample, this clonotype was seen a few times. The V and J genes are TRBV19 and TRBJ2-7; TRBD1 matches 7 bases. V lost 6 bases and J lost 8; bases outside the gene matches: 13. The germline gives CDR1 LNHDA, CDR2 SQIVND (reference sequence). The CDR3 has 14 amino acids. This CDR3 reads CASSPLQSGGQQYF. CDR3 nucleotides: TGTGCCAGTAGCCCCCTACAGTCAGGGGGACAGCAGTACTTC.

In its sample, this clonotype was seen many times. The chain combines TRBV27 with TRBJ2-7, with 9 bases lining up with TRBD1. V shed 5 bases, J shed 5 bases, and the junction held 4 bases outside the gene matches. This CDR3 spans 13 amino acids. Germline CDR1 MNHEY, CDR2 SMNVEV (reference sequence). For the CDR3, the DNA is TGTGCCAGCAGTAAACAGGGGGCTAACGAGCAGTACTTC. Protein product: CASSKQGANEQYF.

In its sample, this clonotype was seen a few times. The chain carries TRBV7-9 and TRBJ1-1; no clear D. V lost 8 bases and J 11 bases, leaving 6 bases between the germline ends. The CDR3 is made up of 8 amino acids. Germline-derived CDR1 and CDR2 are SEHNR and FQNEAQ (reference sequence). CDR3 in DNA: TGTGCCAGCCCCCAGGCTTTCTTT. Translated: CASPQAFF.

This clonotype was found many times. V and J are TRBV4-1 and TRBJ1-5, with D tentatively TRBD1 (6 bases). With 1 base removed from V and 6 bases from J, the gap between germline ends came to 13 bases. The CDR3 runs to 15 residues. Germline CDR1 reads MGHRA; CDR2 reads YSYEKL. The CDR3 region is CASSQGEGGLQPQHF. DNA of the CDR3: TGCGCCAGCAGCCAAGGTGAGGGGGGACTTCAGCCCCAGCATTTT.

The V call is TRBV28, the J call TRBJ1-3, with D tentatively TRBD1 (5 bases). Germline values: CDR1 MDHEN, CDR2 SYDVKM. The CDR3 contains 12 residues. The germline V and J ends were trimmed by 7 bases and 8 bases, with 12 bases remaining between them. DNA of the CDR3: TGTGCCAGCACGTGGGGGAGGGACACCATATATTTT. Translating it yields CASTWGRDTIYF.

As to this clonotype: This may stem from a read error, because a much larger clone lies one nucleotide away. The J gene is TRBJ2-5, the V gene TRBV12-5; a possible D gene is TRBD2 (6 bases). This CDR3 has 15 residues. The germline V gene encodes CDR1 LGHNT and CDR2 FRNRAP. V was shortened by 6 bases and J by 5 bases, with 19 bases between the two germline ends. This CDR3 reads CASGTRGNLGETQYF. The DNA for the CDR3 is TGTGCTAGTGGGACCCGGGGGAATCTTGGCGAGACCCAGTACTTC.